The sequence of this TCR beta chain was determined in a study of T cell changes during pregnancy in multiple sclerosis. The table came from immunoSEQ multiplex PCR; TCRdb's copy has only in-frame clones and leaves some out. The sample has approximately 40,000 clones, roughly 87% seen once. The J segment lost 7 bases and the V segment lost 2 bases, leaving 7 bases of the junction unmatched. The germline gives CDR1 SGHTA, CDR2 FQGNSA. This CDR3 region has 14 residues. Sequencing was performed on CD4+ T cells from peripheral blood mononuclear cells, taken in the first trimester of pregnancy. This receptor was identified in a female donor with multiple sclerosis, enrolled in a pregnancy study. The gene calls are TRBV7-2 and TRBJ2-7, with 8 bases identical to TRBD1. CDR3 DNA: TGTGCCAGCAGCTTAAGGCAGGGGGCTCGTGAGCAGTACTTC. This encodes CASSLRQGAREQYF. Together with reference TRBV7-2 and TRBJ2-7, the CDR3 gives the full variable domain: GAGVSQSPSNKVTEKGKDVELRCDPISGHTALYWYRQSLGQGLEFLIYFQGNSAPDKSGLPSDRFSAERTGGSVSTLTIQRTQQEDSAVYLCASSLRQGAREQYFGPGTRLTVT.